This paragraph reports one T cell receptor (beta chain). An input of 0.5 to 1 ug of RNA was subjected to reverse transcription using random hexamers. TCRdb independently ran MiXCR on the immunoSEQ multiplex PCR reads; one entry per CDR3 protein. Found here are roughly 200,000 distinct CDR3 sequences, 85% to 95% of them singletons; the top ten hold around 0.094%. The data were taken from a study of CD8 T cells in Susac syndrome. Per the germline V gene, CDR1 is MNHEY and CDR2 is SMNVEV (reference sequence). Trimming took 5 bases from V and 1 from J, leaving 14 bases between them. CDR3 length: 15 amino acids.

V usage is TRBV27 and J usage is TRBJ1-1, with D unclear. This clonotype was obtained from a human donor with Susac syndrome. The sample taken for sequencing was CD4+ T cells from PBMCs. The CDR3, as DNA: TGTGCCAGCAGTGCCTTGGACCTAAGGAACACTGAAGCTTTCTTT. This codes for CASSALDLRNTEAFF.